This record looks at one T cell receptor beta chain sequence and its context. As yet, its antigen is unknown. With 60 Vbeta and 13 Jbeta primers, the PCR was carried out. Clones were sequenced by immunoSEQ multiplex PCR, and TCRdb holds only the in-frame ones, with some missing. In the table there are about 76,000 clones, around 76% of which are singletons. V was shortened by 3 bases and J by 1 base, with 17 bases between the two germline ends. Germline V gene data show CDR1 as MNHEY and CDR2 as SMNVEV (reference sequence). The CDR3 consists of 17 residues. These data belong to a study of cytomegalovirus exposure and HLA in healthy donors. Study-wide points: Researchers reportedly found TCR beta sequences accurately predicted most subjects' HLA-A and HLA-B alleles. An analysis was carried out at a later point. It showed that HLA-associated TCR beta chains were more clonally expanded than equally common non-associated chains.

Sequenced material: PBMCs. The TCR comes from a male donor in good health and CMV-seropositive. The chain joins TRBV27 to TRBJ2-3; D uncertain. The CDR3 DNA sequence: TGTGCCAGCAGTTTCCGGAAACAGATTTCAGGCACAGATACGCAGTATTTT. As protein: CASSFRKQISGTDTQYF.